The next 18 T cell receptor beta chains were all read from a single sample in a study of T cells in Graves' hyperthyroidism and ophthalmopathy. RNA transcripts served as the template for amplifying TCR beta CDR3 regions. Using the HTBI primer set, a first-round RT-PCR was run on the TCR CDR3. TCRdb itself ran the multiplex PCR reads through MiXCR, one entry per CDR3 protein. Of some 490,000 distinct CDR3 sequences in the sample, roughly 22% were seen once. Sequencing was done on a sample of blood. The source is a woman in her 70s with Graves' ophthalmopathy.

This clonotype showed up many times. CDR3 residues: CASSYSSRLQETQYF. In nucleotides, the CDR3 is TGTGCCAGCAGTTACTCGTCGAGACTCCAAGAGACCCAGTACTTC. This rearrangement joins TRBV6-6 to TRBJ2-5; D is unclear. V was cut by 0 bases and J by 1 base, with 9 bases left in between. This CDR3 spans 15 amino acids. Germline values: CDR1 MNHNY, CDR2 SVGAGI (reference sequence).

Points on this clonotype: This may stem from a read error, because a much larger clone lies one nucleotide away. The chain links TRBV7-3 to TRBJ2-3, with D unresolved. The CDR3 loop spans 13 amino acids. Germline CDR1 reads SGHTA; CDR2 reads FQGTGA. CDR3 nucleotides: TGTGCCGGCAGCTTAGTCGACACAGATACGCAGTATTTT. It yields the protein CAGSLVDTDTQYF.

This clonotype has a count of ten or more. V and J are TRBV28 and TRBJ2-1, with 9 bases matching TRBD2. CDR3 size: 15 residues. Germline CDR1 is MDHEN and CDR2 is SYDVKM. The V gene end was trimmed by 7 bases and the J gene end by 8 bases; junction bases not matched to a gene: 12. The CDR3 loop is CASTLPSGNIDEQFF. The CDR3, as DNA: TGTGCCAGCACCCTACCTAGCGGGAATATCGATGAGCAGTTCTTC.

This clonotype appeared a few times. The chain has TRBV29-1 and TRBJ2-7; a weak D match, TRBD2 (7 bases). In germline, CDR1 is SQVTM, CDR2 ANQGSEA. Trimming left V 8 bases short and J 6 bases short, with 26 bases between. CDR3 length: 15 residues. CDR3 protein: CSLLALTGRESEQYF. CDR3 nucleotides: TGCAGCCTGCTGGCTCTAACAGGGAGGGAGTCCGAGCAGTACTTC.

This clonotype was observed at least ten times. The V and J genes are TRBV7-8 and TRBJ1-1; no clear D. The germline V gene encodes CDR1 SGHVS and CDR2 FQNEAQ. This CDR3 has 12 amino acids. Trimming removed 4 bases from V and 5 bases from J, with 8 bases in between. The CDR3 protein is CASSSDGTEAFF. CDR3 DNA: TGTGCCAGCAGCTCGGACGGAACTGAAGCTTTCTTT.

CDR3: CASSTWQGAFPEQFF. Here the CDR3 DNA reads TGCGCCAGCAGCACATGGCAGGGGGCCTTCCCTGAGCAGTTCTTC. The V gene is TRBV4-3, the J gene TRBJ2-1; TRBD1 matches 8 bases. This CDR3 spans 15 amino acids. J gave up 9 bases and V 5 bases, and 12 bases lay outside the gene matches. CDR1 and CDR2 (germline): LGHNA, YSLEER.

The J gene is TRBJ2-5, the V gene TRBV5-4; the match to TRBD2 covers 14 bases. Trimming took 2 bases from V and 5 from J; bases not matched to a gene: 5. The CDR3 consists of 16 residues. Germline V CDR1 and CDR2: SGHNT, YYREEE (reference sequence). The CDR3 reads CASSLPGTSGSETQYF. The DNA of the CDR3 is TGTGCCAGCAGCTTACCCGGGACTAGCGGGAGTGAGACCCAGTACTTC.

The table lists this clonotype with a few counts. The rearrangement joins TRBV6-1 to TRBJ2-3; possibly TRBD2 for D (6 bases). This CDR3 spans 15 amino acids. Looked up from germline, CDR1 is MNHNS and CDR2 is SASEGT. V was cut by 4 bases and J by 0 bases, with 11 bases left in between. The CDR3 reads CASSVRDFSTDTQYF. The CDR3 DNA is TGTGCCAGCAGTGTCCGGGACTTTAGCACAGATACGCAGTATTTT.

The chain links TRBV20-1 to TRBJ2-1; TRBD2 matches at 9 bases. CDR1 and CDR2 from the germline V gene are DFQATT and SNEGSKA (reference sequence). The CDR3 runs 14 residues. V dropped 0 bases and J dropped 7; count of bases not matched to a gene: 4. CDR3 amino acids: CSARDGTSGNEQFF. CDR3 in DNA: TGCAGTGCTAGAGATGGAACTAGCGGGAATGAGCAGTTCTTC.

This clonotype has only a few counts. This chain uses TRBV18 with TRBJ2-5; no definite D call. V was pared by 0 bases and J by 5 bases, with 10 bases between. This CDR3 has 14 residues. Germline V lookup: CDR1 KGHSH, CDR2 LQKENI. The CDR3 DNA follows: TGTGCCAGCTCACCACCGGCTGGGAAGGAGACCCAGTACTTC. Translated: CASSPPAGKETQYF.

This clonotype has a count of ten or more. The chain recombines TRBV11-2 with TRBJ2-1, with D possibly being TRBD1 or TRBD2 (6 bases each). The CDR3 totals 17 residues. The germline V gene encodes CDR1 SGHAT and CDR2 FQNNGV. Trimming cost V 6 bases and J 0 bases, with 18 bases left between them. The CDR3 nucleotides are TGTGCCAGCAGTCCCGGTTTCGGGGGCGGCTCCTACAATGAGCAGTTCTTC. This encodes CASSPGFGGGSYNEQFF.

The chain uses TRBV4-1 and TRBJ2-7; the D gene could be TRBD1 or TRBD2 (6 bases each). The germline V gene encodes CDR1 MGHRA and CDR2 YSYEKL. The CDR3 is 15 residues long. The ends were cut back, 4 bases at V and 6 bases at J, with 19 bases in the middle. The DNA for the CDR3 is TGCGCCAGCAGCCTGGAGGGTGGAGGGGGTGGCGAGCAGTACTTC. Translating gives CASSLEGGGGGEQYF.

This clonotype was counted many times. This chain uses TRBV2 with TRBJ1-2, with D unclear. V dropped 7 bases and J dropped 4 bases, with 22 bases sitting between them. Per the germline V gene, CDR1 is SNHLY and CDR2 is FYNNEI. The CDR3 totals 16 residues. CDR3 sequence reads: CASNSVPTKDVYGYTF. The CDR3 DNA is TGTGCCAGCAATTCGGTTCCAACTAAGGATGTCTATGGCTACACCTTC. Complete variable domain (other parts from reference TRBV2 and TRBJ1-2): EPEVTQTPSHQVTQMGQEVILRCVPISNHLYFYWYRQILGQKVEFLVSFYNNEISEKSEIFDDQFSVERPDGSNFTLKIRSTKLEDSAMYFCASNSVPTKDVYGYTFGSGTRLTVV.

The chain couples TRBV5-1 to TRBJ2-1; 9 bases line up with TRBD1. V was pared by 3 bases and J by 4 bases, with 20 bases of the junction left unmatched. The germline V gene has CDR1 SGHRS and CDR2 YFSETQ. This CDR3 is 20 amino acids long. The CDR3 protein is CASSSSRFPRDREFYNEQFF. The CDR3 DNA follows: TGCGCCAGCAGCTCCTCTAGATTTCCCCGGGACAGGGAGTTTTACAATGAGCAGTTCTTC.

This clonotype was found a few times. This chain uses TRBV20-1 with TRBJ2-1, with 8 bases lining up with TRBD1. Germline V gene sequence: CDR1 DFQATT, CDR2 SNEGSKA (reference sequence). This CDR3 has 18 residues. The V and J ends lost 1 base and 1 base, in that order; junction bases with no gene match: 12. The CDR3 coding sequence is TGCAGTGCTAGAGTTTTGGGAGGCCGGGACAGGTCCTACAATGAGCAGTTCTTC. It translates to CSARVLGGRDRSYNEQFF.

This clonotype has a handful of counts. V is TRBV28 and J is TRBJ2-7, with a weak D call TRBD1 (6 bases). The germline V gene encodes CDR1 MDHEN and CDR2 SYDVKM. V dropped 5 bases and J dropped 0 bases, with 14 bases sitting between them. There are 15 residues in the CDR3. DNA for the CDR3: TGTGCCAGCAGTGAGACAGGATGGAGCTCCTACGAGCAGTACTTC. Translation: CASSETGWSSYEQYF.

The table lists this clonotype with a few counts. V and J are TRBV12-3 or TRBV12-4 and TRBJ1-1; maybe TRBD1 (6 bases). V was cut by 0 bases and J by 4 bases, with 12 bases left in between. CDR3 length: 15 amino acids. The CDR3 sequence: CASSLAGGPVTEAFF. CDR3 coding DNA: TGTGCCAGCAGTTTAGCGGGGGGGCCGGTCACTGAAGCTTTCTTT.

This clonotype has a handful of counts. V and J are TRBV5-1 and TRBJ2-1, with D possibly matching TRBD1 (6 bases). V was shortened by 3 bases and J by 7 bases, with 11 bases between the two germline ends. Germline loops: CDR1 SGHRS, CDR2 YFSETQ. The CDR3 runs 13 residues. The CDR3 nucleotides are TGCGCCAGCAGCTGGGACATCGGGAATGAGCAGTTCTTC. This translates into CASSWDIGNEQFF. The variable domain in full, completed from reference TRBV5-1 and TRBJ2-1, reads KAGVTQTPRYLIKTRGQQVTLSCSPISGHRSVSWYQQTPGQGLQFLFEYFSETQRNKGNFPGRFSGRQFSNSRSEMNVSTLELGDSALYLCASSWDIGNEQFFGPGTRLTVL.